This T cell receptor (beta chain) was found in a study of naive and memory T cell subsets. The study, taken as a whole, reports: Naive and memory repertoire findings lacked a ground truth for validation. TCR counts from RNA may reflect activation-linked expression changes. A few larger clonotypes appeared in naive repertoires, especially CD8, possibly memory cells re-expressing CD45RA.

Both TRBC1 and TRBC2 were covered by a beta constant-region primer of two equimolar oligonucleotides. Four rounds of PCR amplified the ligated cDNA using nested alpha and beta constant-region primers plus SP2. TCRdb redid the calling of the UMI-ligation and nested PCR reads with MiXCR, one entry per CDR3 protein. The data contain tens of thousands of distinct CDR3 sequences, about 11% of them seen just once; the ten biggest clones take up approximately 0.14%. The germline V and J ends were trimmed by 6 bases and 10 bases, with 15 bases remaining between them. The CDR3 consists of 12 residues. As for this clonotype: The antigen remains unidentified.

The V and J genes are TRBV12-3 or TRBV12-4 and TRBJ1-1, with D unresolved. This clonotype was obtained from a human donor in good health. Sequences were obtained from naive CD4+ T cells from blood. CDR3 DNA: TGTGCCAGCAGCCCCGTAAGTAGCGGAGCTTTCTTT. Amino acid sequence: CASSPVSSGAFF.